Each of the 18 T cell receptor beta chains below was sequenced from the same sample in a study of blood T cell repertoires in COVID-19. Method: immunoSEQ multiplex PCR; TCRdb's copy keeps in-frame clones and lacks some. The sample holds 200,000 to 250,000 clones, 80% to 85% seen once. The sequenced material came from peripheral blood. Every receptor here comes from a woman of 80 years or more with active or convalescent COVID-19.

This clone was observed a few times. This sequence joins TRBV5-4 and TRBJ2-5; D is perhaps TRBD1 (7 bases). Germline values: CDR1 SGHNT, CDR2 YYREEE (reference sequence). Trimming removed 4 bases from V and 5 bases from J, with 9 bases in between. This CDR3 is 12 amino acids long. The CDR3: CASSQGGETQYF. CDR3 coding DNA: TGTGCCAGCAGCCAGGGGGGCGAGACCCAGTACTTC.

The V and J genes are TRBV15 and TRBJ1-1; D might be TRBD1 (6 bases). The CDR3 spans 15 residues. Trimming took 6 bases from V and 5 from J, leaving 19 bases between them. Per germline, CDR1 LNHNV and CDR2 YYDKDF (reference sequence). CDR3 in DNA: TGTGCCACCAGAGCTCGTACTGTAGGGGGAACTGAAGCTTTCTTT. It specifies CATRARTVGGTEAFF.

J is TRBJ2-1 and V is TRBV15; 12 bases line up with TRBD2. The CDR3 has 16 amino acids. CDR1 is LNHNV, CDR2 YYDKDF, per germline (reference sequence). Trimming cost V 7 bases and J 6 bases; bases outside gene matches: 10. The CDR3 DNA reads as TGTGCCACCACCGGGACTAGCGGGCCAATCGCCAATGAGCAGTTCTTC. This gives the protein CATTGTSGPIANEQFF.

The V and J genes are TRBV30 and TRBJ2-7; the D gene is possibly TRBD1 (6 bases). V shed 2 bases and J shed 4 bases, with 15 bases lying between them. This CDR3 contains 14 residues. The germline CDR1 and CDR2 sequences are GTSNPN and SVGIG (reference sequence). The CDR3 protein is CAWSLTGLLYEQYF. CDR3 coding DNA: TGTGCCTGGAGTTTGACAGGCCTCCTGTACGAGCAGTACTTC.

The chain employs TRBV3-1 (or the pseudogene TRBV3-2) and TRBJ1-2, with D maybe TRBD1 (5 bases). CDR3 length: 15 residues. The germline CDR1 and CDR2 sequences are LGHDT and YNNKEL (reference sequence). Trimming removed 0 bases at V and 6 bases at J, with 14 bases between. CDR3 sequence (DNA): TGTGCCAGCAGCCAAGATCTCCTGATAGGGGATGGCTACACCTTC. It codes for CASSQDLLIGDGYTF.

The chain recombines TRBV29-1 with TRBJ1-1; 11 nucleotides line up with TRBD1. In germline, CDR1 is SQVTM, CDR2 ANQGSEA. The CDR3 covers 12 residues. The trim removed 7 bases at V and 5 bases at J, leaving 3 bases unmatched. The CDR3 bases are TGCAGCGGAGGGACAGGGGGAACTGAAGCTTTCTTT. Translating gives CSGGTGGTEAFF.

The rearrangement links TRBV29-1 to TRBJ1-2; D not resolved. The CDR3 is made up of 13 amino acids. The V gene's germline CDR1 is SQVTM and CDR2 ANQGSEA. Trimming shortened V by 0 bases and J by 4 bases, and 9 bases separated the two germline ends. CDR3 nucleotide sequence: TGCAGCGTTGAAGATGGGCTGACCTATGGCTACACCTTC. It is translated as CSVEDGLTYGYTF.

The V gene is TRBV7-9, the J gene TRBJ2-1, with 9 positions matching TRBD2. With V trimmed by 4 bases and J by 3 bases, 4 bases remained unmatched. This CDR3 spans 15 amino acids. Germline V gene sequence: CDR1 SEHNR, CDR2 FQNEAQ (reference sequence). The CDR3 region has the DNA TGTGCCAGCAGCTCGTCTAGCGGGAACTACAATGAGCAGTTCTTC. Amino acids: CASSSSSGNYNEQFF.

This clone was found once. This chain connects TRBV28 to TRBJ2-6; tentatively, D is TRBD1 (6 bases). The CDR3 is 18 residues long. The ends were cut back, 6 bases at V and 0 bases at J, with 18 bases in the middle. Germline-derived CDR1 and CDR2 are MDHEN and SYDVKM. The CDR3 DNA reads as TGTGCCAGCAGCCTGACGGGACAACCCTCCTCTGGGGCCAACGTCCTGACTTTC. Translated: CASSLTGQPSSGANVLTF.

This chain connects TRBV30 to TRBJ1-6; 9 positions match TRBD1. The junction had 6 bases not matched to a gene; V was cut back by 3 bases and J by 9 bases. CDR1 and CDR2 (germline): GTSNPN, SVGIG (reference sequence). There are 14 residues in the CDR3. This chain's CDR3 is CAWRMDRGPSPLHF. CDR3 DNA sequence: TGTGCCTGGAGGATGGACAGGGGCCCTTCACCCCTCCACTTT. Using reference TRBV30 and TRBJ1-6 for the parts outside the CDR3, the full variable domain is SQTIHQWPATLVQPVGSPLSLECTVEGTSNPNLYWYRQAAGRGLQLLFYSVGIGQISSEVPQNLSASRPQDRQFILSSKKLLLSDSGFYLCAWRMDRGPSPLHFGNGTRLTVT.

This chain links TRBV3-1 (or the pseudogene TRBV3-2) with TRBJ2-2; TRBD2 agrees at 10 bases. The CDR3 loop spans 14 amino acids. The germline V gene has CDR1 LGHDT and CDR2 YNNKEL (reference sequence). V lost 4 bases and J lost 6; bases outside the gene matches: 2. CDR3 protein: CASSPGTSAGELFF. The CDR3 coding sequence is TGTGCCAGCAGCCCCGGGACTAGCGCCGGGGAGCTGTTTTTT.

V gene TRBV2 combines with J gene TRBJ2-3; TRBD2 matches 8 bases. The CDR3 runs to 16 residues. V dropped 3 bases and J dropped 5; count of bases not matched to a gene: 10. In germline, CDR1 is SNHLY, CDR2 FYNNEI. The CDR3 DNA reads TGTGCCAGCAGTGAGCGGGAGCGGGAGAGGATAGATACGCAGTATTTT. Residues: CASSERERERIDTQYF. The whole variable domain, filled in from reference TRBV2 and TRBJ2-3, reads EPEVTQTPSHQVTQMGQEVILRCVPISNHLYFYWYRQILGQKVEFLVSFYNNEISEKSEIFDDQFSVERPDGSNFTLKIRSTKLEDSAMYFCASSERERERIDTQYFGPGTRLTVL.

The chain has TRBV11-3 and TRBJ2-3; TRBD1 matches 10 bases. J gave up 5 bases and V 5 bases, and 7 bases lay outside the gene matches. Germline values: CDR1 SGHNT, CDR2 YENEEA. The CDR3 has 15 residues. CDR3 sequence reads: CASSAKTGGIDTQYF. In DNA, the CDR3 is TGTGCCAGCAGCGCCAAGACAGGGGGCATAGATACGCAGTATTTT.

The V gene is TRBV23-1, the J gene TRBJ1-1, with D tentatively TRBD1 (6 bases). TRBV23-1 is identified as an open reading frame with a role that is uncertain. CDR3 length equals 12 residues. V lost 4 bases and J 7 bases, leaving 10 bases between the germline ends. CDR3 loop: CASSPLQGEAFF. The CDR3 coding sequence is TGCGCCAGCAGTCCTTTACAGGGTGAAGCTTTCTTT.

This clone was detected only once. Other nucleotide sequences in the sample specify the same CDR3. The chain is built from TRBV12-3 or TRBV12-4 and TRBJ2-7; D is uncertain. V was trimmed by 1 base and J by 3 bases, leaving 7 bases between them. The CDR3 runs 13 residues. The CDR3 here is CASSLGAGYEQYF. In nucleotides, the CDR3 is TGTGCCAGCAGTTTAGGCGCAGGCTACGAGCAGTACTTC.

The rearrangement uses TRBV29-1 and TRBJ1-1, with D possibly TRBD1 on 5 matching bases. The CDR3 is made up of 14 amino acids. The V gene's germline CDR1 is SQVTM and CDR2 ANQGSEA. The V end lost 1 base, the J end lost 5 bases, and 14 bases lay between the germline ends. The CDR3 DNA reads as TGCAGCGTTGAAGGGGAGGGGTTGGGGACTGAAGCTTTCTTT. Its translation: CSVEGEGLGTEAFF. The complete variable domain, with remaining parts taken from reference TRBV29-1 and TRBJ1-1, reads SAVISQKPSRDICQRGTSLTIQCQVDSQVTMMFWYRQQPGQSLTLIATANQGSEATYESGFVIDKFPISRPNLTFSTLTVSNMSPEDSSIYLCSVEGEGLGTEAFFGQGTRLTVV.

The rearrangement uses TRBV5-1 and TRBJ2-3; 7 bases align to TRBD2. Germline trimming cut 1 base from V and 2 bases from J; bases unmatched to any gene: 7. This CDR3 has 16 residues. Germline assignment: CDR1 SGHRS and CDR2 YFSETQ. This chain's CDR3 is CASSLNGGVDTDTQYF. The CDR3 coding sequence is TGCGCCAGCAGCTTGAATGGGGGGGTGGACACAGATACGCAGTATTTT. Looking up the rest from reference TRBV5-1 and TRBJ2-3 gives the full variable domain: KAGVTQTPRYLIKTRGQQVTLSCSPISGHRSVSWYQQTPGQGLQFLFEYFSETQRNKGNFPGRFSGRQFSNSRSEMNVSTLELGDSALYLCASSLNGGVDTDTQYFGPGTRLTVL.

This chain connects TRBV3-1 (or the pseudogene TRBV3-2) to TRBJ2-7, with TRBD2 as a possible D gene (6 bases). CDR3 length equals 16 residues. Germline CDR1 reads LGHDT; CDR2 reads YNNKEL (reference sequence). Trimming took off 5 bases at V and 5 bases at J, with 22 bases between the two ends. The CDR3 loop is CASSSTGGRVLDEQYF. The CDR3 coding sequence is TGTGCCAGCAGCTCTACCGGGGGACGGGTCCTCGACGAGCAGTACTTC.